This TCR beta chain emerged from a study of blood T cell repertoires in COVID-19. The CDR3 runs 14 residues. CDR1 and CDR2 (germline): KGHSH, LQKENI. V trimming: 3 bases; J trimming: 1 base; junction bases outside the gene matches: 2. Note on this clone: Other nucleotide sequences in the sample specify the same CDR3.

In the authors' methods: Counts of nucleated cells, estimated from reference gene primer amplification, were obtained. Profiling relied on immunoSEQ multiplex PCR, and the TCRdb table lists in-frame clones only, not all of them. Clonal size and the V and J genes are those of that table, whereas D and trimming came from the DNA. The table has a few hundred thousand clones, approximately 86% seen once. Recruitment covered under 25 US areas and drew participants whose ages spanned roughly 18 to 90 years. The clonotype originates from a woman in her thirties or forties with acute COVID-19. The chain couples TRBV18 to TRBJ1-1; 7 nucleotides match TRBD1. Sequences were obtained from PBMCs or T cells enriched from blood (not recorded which). CDR3 coding DNA: TGTGCCAGCTCACCTAGGACAGGGAACACTGAAGCTTTCTTT. It codes for CASSPRTGNTEAFF.